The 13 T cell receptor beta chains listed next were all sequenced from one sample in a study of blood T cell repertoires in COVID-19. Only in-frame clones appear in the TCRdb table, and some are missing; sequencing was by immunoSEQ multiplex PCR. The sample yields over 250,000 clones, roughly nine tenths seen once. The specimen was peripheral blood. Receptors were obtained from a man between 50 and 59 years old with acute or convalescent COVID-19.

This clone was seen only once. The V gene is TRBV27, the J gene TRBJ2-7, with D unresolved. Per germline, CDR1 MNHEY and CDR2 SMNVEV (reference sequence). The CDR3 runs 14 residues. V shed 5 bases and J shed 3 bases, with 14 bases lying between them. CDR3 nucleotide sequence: TGTGCCAGCAGTGCCGGCCGAAGAGGCTACGAGCAGTACTTC. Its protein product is CASSAGRRGYEQYF.

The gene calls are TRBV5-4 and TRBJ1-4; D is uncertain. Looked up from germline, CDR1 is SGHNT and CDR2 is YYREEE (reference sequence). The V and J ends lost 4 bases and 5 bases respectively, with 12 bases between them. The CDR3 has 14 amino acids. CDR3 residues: CASSRSVQNEKLFF. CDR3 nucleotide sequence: TGTGCCAGCAGCCGCAGCGTGCAGAATGAAAAACTGTTTTTT.

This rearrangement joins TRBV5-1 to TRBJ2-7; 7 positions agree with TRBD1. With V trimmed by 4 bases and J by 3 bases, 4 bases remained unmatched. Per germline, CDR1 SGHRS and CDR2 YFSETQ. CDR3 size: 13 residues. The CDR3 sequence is CASSPDRVYEQYF. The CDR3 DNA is TGCGCCAGCAGCCCCGACAGGGTCTACGAGCAGTACTTC.

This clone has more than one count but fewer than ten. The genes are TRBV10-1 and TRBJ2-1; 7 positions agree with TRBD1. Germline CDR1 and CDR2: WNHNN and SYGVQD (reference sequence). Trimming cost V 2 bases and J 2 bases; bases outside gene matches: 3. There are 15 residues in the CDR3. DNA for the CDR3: TGCGCCAGCAGTGAGACCGGGACAGCCTACAATGAGCAGTTCTTC. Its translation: CASSETGTAYNEQFF.

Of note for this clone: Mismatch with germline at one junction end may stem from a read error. DNA for the CDR3: TGTGCCAGCAGCATAGGACAGTCTCTCCAAGAGACCCAGTACTTC. Protein: CASSIGQSLQETQYF. This chain uses TRBV13 with TRBJ2-5, with D possibly being TRBD1 (6 bases). This CDR3 comprises 15 residues. The germline gives CDR1 PRHDT, CDR2 FYEKMQ (reference sequence).

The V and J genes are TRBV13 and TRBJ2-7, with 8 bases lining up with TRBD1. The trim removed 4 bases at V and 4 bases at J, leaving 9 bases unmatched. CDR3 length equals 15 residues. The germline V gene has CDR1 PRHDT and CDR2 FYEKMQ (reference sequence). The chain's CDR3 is CASSSTQGGEYEQYF. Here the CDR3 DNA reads TGTGCCAGCAGCTCGACACAGGGGGGAGAATACGAGCAGTACTTC. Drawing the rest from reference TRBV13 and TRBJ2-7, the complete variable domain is AAGVIQSPRHLIKEKRETATLKCYPIPRHDTVYWYQQGPGQDPQFLISFYEKMQSDKGSIPDRFSAQQFSDYHSELNMSSLELGDSALYFCASSSTQGGEYEQYFGPGTRLTVT.

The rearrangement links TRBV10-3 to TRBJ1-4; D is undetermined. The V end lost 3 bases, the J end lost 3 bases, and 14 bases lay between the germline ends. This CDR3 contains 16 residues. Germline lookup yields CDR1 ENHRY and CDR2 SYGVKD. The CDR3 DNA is TGTGCCATCAGTGAAGCGGGCGGGCGTGCTAATGAAAAACTGTTTTTT. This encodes CAISEAGGRANEKLFF.

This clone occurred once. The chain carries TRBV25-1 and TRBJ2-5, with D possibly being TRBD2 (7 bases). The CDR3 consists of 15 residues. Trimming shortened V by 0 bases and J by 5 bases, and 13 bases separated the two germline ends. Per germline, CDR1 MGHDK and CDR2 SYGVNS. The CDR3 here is CASSEYGGGLETQYF. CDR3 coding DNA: TGTGCCAGCAGTGAATATGGGGGGGGCCTGGAGACCCAGTACTTC.

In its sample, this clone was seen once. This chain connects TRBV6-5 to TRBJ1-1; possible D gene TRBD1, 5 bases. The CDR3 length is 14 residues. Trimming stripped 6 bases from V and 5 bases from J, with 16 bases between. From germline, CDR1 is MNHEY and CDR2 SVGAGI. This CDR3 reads CASSTILGGTEAFF. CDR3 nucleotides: TGTGCCAGCAGCACGATACTCGGGGGGACTGAAGCTTTCTTT.

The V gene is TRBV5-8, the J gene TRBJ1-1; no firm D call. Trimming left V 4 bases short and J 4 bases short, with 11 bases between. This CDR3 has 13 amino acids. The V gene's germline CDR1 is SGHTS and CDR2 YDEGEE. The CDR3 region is CASSVYASTEAFF. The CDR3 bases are TGTGCCAGCAGCGTATATGCGAGCACTGAAGCTTTCTTT.

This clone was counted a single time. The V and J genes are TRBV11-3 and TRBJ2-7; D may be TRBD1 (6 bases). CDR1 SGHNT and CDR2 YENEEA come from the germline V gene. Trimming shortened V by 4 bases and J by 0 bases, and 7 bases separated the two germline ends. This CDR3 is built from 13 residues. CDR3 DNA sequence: TGTGCCAGCAGCTCCAGGGGCTCCTACGAGCAGTACTTC. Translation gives CASSSRGSYEQYF.

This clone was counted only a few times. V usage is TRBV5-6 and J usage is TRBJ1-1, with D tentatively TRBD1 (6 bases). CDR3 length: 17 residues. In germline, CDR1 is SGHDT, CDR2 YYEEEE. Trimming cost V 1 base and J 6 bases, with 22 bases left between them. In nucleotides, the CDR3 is TGTGCCAGCAGCTTGTCACCATTTCGACAGGTCGGGGCTGAAGCTTTCTTT. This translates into CASSLSPFRQVGAEAFF.

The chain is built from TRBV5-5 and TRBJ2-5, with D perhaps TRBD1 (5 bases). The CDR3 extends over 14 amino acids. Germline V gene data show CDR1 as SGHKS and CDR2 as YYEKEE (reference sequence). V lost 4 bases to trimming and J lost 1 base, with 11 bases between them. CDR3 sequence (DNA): TGTGCCAGCAGCAGAGACAGCCTCCAAGAGACCCAGTACTTC. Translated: CASSRDSLQETQYF.